A selection of T cell receptor beta chains follows, all from one sample in a study of CD8+ T cells in alopecia areata. TCRdb keeps only in-frame clones here, not all; method: immunoSEQ multiplex PCR. Among 140,000 to 150,000 clones listed, approximately 50% were seen once. The sample was CD4+ T cells sorted from blood. These receptor sequences come from a human donor with alopecia areata. Both conserved end residues are part of each CDR3. Fields, in order: J gene, clone size, V gene, CDR3 length, D gene, CDR3 protein, CDR3 DNA. D genes are given only for firm matches. Not all rows give a size; the values are once, few, many and, for expanded clones, a class.

J gene: TRBJ2-1
clone size: -
V gene: TRBV7-2
CDR3 length: 16
D gene: TRBD2
CDR3 protein: CASSPYGLAVYNEQFF
CDR3 DNA: TGTGCCAGCAGCCCCTATGGGCTAGCGGTTTACAATGAGCAGTTCTTC

J gene: TRBJ2-7
clone size: -
V gene: TRBV29-1
CDR3 length: 13
D gene: -
CDR3 protein: CSVEVARGYEQYF
CDR3 DNA: TGCAGCGTTGAAGTAGCGCGGGGCTACGAGCAGTACTTC

J gene: TRBJ2-1
clone size: few
V gene: TRBV6-1
CDR3 length: 15
D gene: TRBD2
CDR3 protein: CASSRLAGVLDEQFF
CDR3 DNA: TGTGCCAGCAGTCGACTAGCGGGAGTTCTGGATGAGCAGTTCTTC

J gene: TRBJ2-3
clone size: -
V gene: TRBV5-1
CDR3 length: 16
D gene: TRBD2
CDR3 protein: CASSLFGLADSDTQYF
CDR3 DNA: TGCGCCAGCAGCTTGTTCGGGCTAGCGGATTCAGATACGCAGTATTTT

J gene: TRBJ2-3
clone size: few
V gene: TRBV2
CDR3 length: 15
D gene: -
CDR3 protein: CASSDIGEGTDTQYF
CDR3 DNA: TGTGCCAGCAGTGATATCGGCGAAGGCACAGATACGCAGTATTTT

J gene: TRBJ2-7
clone size: -
V gene: TRBV5-1
CDR3 length: 16
D gene: -
CDR3 protein: CASSLPHYSVSYEQYF
CDR3 DNA: TGCGCCAGCAGCTTGCCCCACTATAGCGTGTCGTACGAGCAGTACTTC

J gene: TRBJ2-6
clone size: few
V gene: TRBV19
CDR3 length: 16
D gene: -
CDR3 protein: CASSGGLNSGANVLTF
CDR3 DNA: TGTGCCAGTAGTGGGGGACTGAACTCTGGGGCCAACGTCCTGACTTTC

J gene: TRBJ2-1
clone size: few
V gene: TRBV29-1
CDR3 length: 14
D gene: -
CDR3 protein: CSVEGSASYNEQFF
CDR3 DNA: TGCAGCGTTGAGGGTTCTGCCTCCTACAATGAGCAGTTCTTC

J gene: TRBJ2-1
clone size: few
V gene: TRBV29-1
CDR3 length: 14
D gene: -
CDR3 protein: CSVETQGFYNEQFF
CDR3 DNA: TGCAGCGTTGAAACGCAGGGATTCTACAATGAGCAGTTCTTC

J gene: TRBJ2-5
clone size: few
V gene: TRBV29-1
CDR3 length: 10
D gene: -
CDR3 protein: CSVASKTQYF
CDR3 DNA: TGCAGCGTCGCAAGCAAGACCCAGTACTTC

J gene: TRBJ2-1
clone size: many
V gene: TRBV4-1
CDR3 length: 17
D gene: -
CDR3 protein: CASSQDPRGHSYNEQFF
CDR3 DNA: TGCGCCAGCAGCCAAGACCCTCGGGGGCACTCCTACAATGAGCAGTTCTTC